This is a list of T cell receptor beta chains from one sample in a study of blood T cell repertoires in COVID-19. Measured with immunoSEQ multiplex PCR; TCRdb has only the in-frame clones, and not every one. Here the sample spans approximately 260,000 clones, about 80% being singletons. Sequenced sample: peripheral blood. The receptors were sampled from a woman of 80 years or more with acute or convalescent COVID-19. Each CDR3 is given with its conserved first and last residue. The D gene is left open where the match is weak. Not every row has a clone size; where given, it reads once, few, many or a size class.

cdr3_length j_call v_call clone_size d_call cdr3_nt cdr3_aa
16 TRBJ2-5 TRBV27 NA TRBD1 TGTGCCAGCAGTTTATCGAAGGCAGGGGGCAGGGAGACCCAGTACTTC CASSLSKAGGRETQYF
15 TRBJ2-3 TRBV4-1 NA NA TGCGCCAGCAGCCAAGATCCCGGTTTAACAGATACGCAGTATTTT CASSQDPGLTDTQYF
15 TRBJ1-2 TRBV7-9 NA TRBD1 TGTGCCAGCAGCTTACCGGGTCAGGGGGCTTATGGCTACACCTTC CASSLPGQGAYGYTF
15 TRBJ1-5 TRBV19 NA NA TGTGCCAGTAAGGAGAGGCAACTTAGCAATCAGCCCCAGCATTTT CASKERQLSNQPQHF
15 TRBJ1-1 TRBV18 NA NA TGTGCCAGCTCACCACCGGGCGGGCTTCGGACTGAAGCTTTCTTT CASSPPGGLRTEAFF
16 TRBJ1-1 TRBV21-1 NA NA TGTGCCAGCAGCAAAGTGGTTAGGGACTCGAACACTGAAGCTTTCTTT CASSKVVRDSNTEAFF
15 TRBJ1-6 TRBV5-4 NA TRBD1 TGTGCCAGCAGTCCCGACAGGGGTTATAATTCACCCCTCCACTTT CASSPDRGYNSPLHF
17 TRBJ1-1 TRBV3-1/TRBV3-2 NA TRBD1 TGTGCCAGCAGCCAACCCTACAGGGGGTTTCTGGGCACTGAAGCTTTCTTT CASSQPYRGFLGTEAFF
14 TRBJ1-3 TRBV15 NA NA TGTGCCACCAGCAGAGACCGCGGCAGAAACACCATATATTTT CATSRDRGRNTIYF
14 TRBJ1-6 TRBV2 NA NA TGTGCCAGCAGTGAAACAGGTTACAATTCACCCCTCCACTTT CASSETGYNSPLHF
15 TRBJ1-2 TRBV11-2 NA TRBD1 TGTGCCAGCAGCTTAGGTAGGGGGCCAGCATATGGCTACACCTTC CASSLGRGPAYGYTF
17 TRBJ1-1 TRBV5-1 NA NA TGCGCCAGCAGCTTGTACGCGCTACCGCGGGGGGACACTGAAGCTTTCTTT CASSLYALPRGDTEAFF
16 TRBJ1-2 TRBV18 NA TRBD1 TGTGCCAGCTCAGTCTACAGGGGTGAAGCTAACTATGGCTACACCTTC CASSVYRGEANYGYTF
14 TRBJ2-1 TRBV12-5 NA NA TGTGCTAGTGGTCTCGGACAGCCCCACAATGAGCAGTTCTTC CASGLGQPHNEQFF
13 TRBJ1-1 TRBV5-4 NA NA TGTGCCAGCAGCCCTGGGACTTTCAGCGAAGCTTTCTTT CASSPGTFSEAFF
15 TRBJ1-4 TRBV7-9 NA NA TGTGCCAGCAGCCAAGGGGGACGGCTTAATGAAAAACTGTTTTTT CASSQGGRLNEKLFF
15 TRBJ2-7 TRBV5-5 once NA TGTGCCAGCAGCTTGGCCGGGTCGGTCTCCTACGAGCAGTACTTC CASSLAGSVSYEQYF
14 TRBJ1-1 TRBV5-1 NA NA TGCGCCAGCAGCTTGACAGGCCCGAACACTGAAGCTTTCTTT CASSLTGPNTEAFF
14 TRBJ2-3 TRBV6-5 NA NA TGTGCCAGCAGCGGACTTTCTAGCACAGATACGCAGTATTTT CASSGLSSTDTQYF
16 TRBJ2-5 TRBV3-1/TRBV3-2 NA TRBD2 TGTGCCAGCAGCCCCCCGGGACTAGCGAACCAAGAGACCCAGTACTTC CASSPPGLANQETQYF
16 TRBJ2-1 TRBV5-1 NA TRBD1 TGCGCCAGCAGCTCCGAGGGGACAGGGGAAGACAATGAGCAGTTCTTC CASSSEGTGEDNEQFF
14 TRBJ2-5 TRBV2 NA TRBD1 TGTGCCAGCAGTAGAAACAGGGGGATGGAGACCCAGTACTTC CASSRNRGMETQYF
14 TRBJ1-2 TRBV11-2 NA NA TGTGCCAGCAGCTTACCACAGGGCCGCGGTGGCTACACCTTC CASSLPQGRGGYTF
16 TRBJ1-6 TRBV5-1 NA NA TGCGCCAGCTCGAGGGGGGGGCCCTCTGGAAATTCACCCCTCCACTTT CASSRGGPSGNSPLHF
14 TRBJ1-1 TRBV9 NA TRBD1 TGTGCCAGCAGCTCAAGACAGGGGGCGGATGAAGCTTTCTTT CASSSRQGADEAFF
15 TRBJ1-4 TRBV5-1 NA TRBD1 TGCGCCAGCAGCGCCTGGGACAGCACAAATGAAAAACTGTTTTTT CASSAWDSTNEKLFF
14 TRBJ1-2 TRBV6-5 NA NA TGTGCCAGCAGAGGAGGAGGGGCCCACGGAGGCTACACCTTC CASRGGGAHGGYTF
17 TRBJ2-5 TRBV9 NA TRBD1 TGTGCCAGCAGCCCCTTTACCGGACAGGGTGGACAAGAGACCCAGTACTTC CASSPFTGQGGQETQYF
15 TRBJ1-5 TRBV11-2 NA NA TGTGCCAGCAGCTTAGGGCAGGGGAGCAATCAGCCCCAGCATTTT CASSLGQGSNQPQHF
16 TRBJ1-2 TRBV7-2 NA TRBD1 TGTGCCAGCAGCTTAGAGGTTCGGGACAGTTACTATGGCTACACCTTC CASSLEVRDSYYGYTF
19 TRBJ1-3 TRBV28 NA TRBD1 TGTGCCAGCAGTTCCACTCGACAGGGAAAATTCGGTACTGGAAACACCATATATTTT CASSSTRQGKFGTGNTIYF
15 TRBJ2-2 TRBV28 NA NA TGTGCCAGCAGCGGTCGTGGCCGGGGCACCGGGGAGCTGTTTTTT CASSGRGRGTGELFF
15 TRBJ1-5 TRBV19 NA NA TGTGCCAGTAGTCTTGACAGGATTAGCAATCAGCCCCAGCATTTT CASSLDRISNQPQHF
18 TRBJ1-4 TRBV19 NA TRBD1 TGTGCCAGTAGTCGGACAGGGCGGGGTGGAGAATCTAATGAAAAACTGTTTTTT CASSRTGRGGESNEKLFF
14 TRBJ1-1 TRBV6-5 NA NA TGTGCCAGCAGTTACTTACAGGGCCCCACTGAAGCTTTCTTT CASSYLQGPTEAFF
15 TRBJ2-2 TRBV5-4 NA TRBD1 TGTGCCAGCAGCGTAGACAGGGGACCCGCCGGGGAGCTGTTTTTT CASSVDRGPAGELFF
14 TRBJ1-1 TRBV3-1/TRBV3-2 NA NA TGTGCCAGCAGCCAAGAGTGGGGGAGGACTGAAGCTTTCTTT CASSQEWGRTEAFF
13 TRBJ1-2 TRBV5-1 NA NA TGCGCCAGCAGCTTGGCCAGTAACTATGGCTACACCTTC CASSLASNYGYTF
15 TRBJ2-3 TRBV19 NA TRBD2 TGTGCCAGTAGTATTACAGGGCGGGGGGCACGGACGCAGTATTTT CASSITGRGARTQYF
13 TRBJ2-1 TRBV30 NA TRBD2 TGTGCCTGGAGCCATCGGGGGGACAATGAGCAGTTCTTC CAWSHRGDNEQFF
18 TRBJ2-7 TRBV5-4 once TRBD1 TGTGCCAGCAGCTTGGCCCGACAGGGGGCTTCTCTACCCTACGAGCAGTACTTC CASSLARQGASLPYEQYF
16 TRBJ1-4 TRBV9 NA TRBD1 TGTGCCAGCAGCGTATCCCAGGGGGTTCTTGGTGAAAAACTGTTTTTT CASSVSQGVLGEKLFF